This T cell receptor beta chain was profiled in a study of blood T cell repertoires in COVID-19. Assay: immunoSEQ multiplex PCR; the TCRdb copy retains only in-frame clones and omits some. This table has about 23,000 clones, 70% to 90% appearing once. CDR3 length: 15 residues. Trimming removed 5 bases at V and 5 bases at J, with 15 bases between. CDR1 and CDR2 from the germline V gene are MDHEN and SYDVKM. The gene calls are TRBV28 and TRBJ2-2, with D possibly being TRBD1 (5 bases). The specimen was peripheral blood. This receptor was obtained from a woman older than 75 with acute or convalescent COVID-19. For the CDR3, the DNA is TGTGCCAGCAGTGGGGCAGATCTAAGGACCGGGGAGCTGTTTTTT. Residues: CASSGADLRTGELFF.